A single T cell receptor (beta chain) is shown here with its context. The table lists this clone with a few counts. Its antigen specificity is not known. No clone much larger than this one lies a single base away; base qualities are absent. The immunoSEQ Assay, a bias-controlled multiplex PCR, was used to amplify TCRbeta CDR3 regions from genomic DNA. The study's own analysis went as follows. Nucleated cell counts per sample were estimated from amplification of reference gene primers within the assay. Sequence reads were collapsed and filtered to measure the absolute abundance of every unique TCRbeta CDR3 rearrangement. For each sample, productive Simpson clonality was calculated as the square root of Simpson's diversity index across productive rearrangements. TCRdb holds this immuneACCESS table with in-frame rearrangements only. Some clones are missing; in checked studies, unresolved V genes explain under half, and the rest has no known cause. The V and J calls and clone size were taken over from that table, and D and trimming were inferred from the DNA. Present in this sample are over 200,000 clones, approximately 79% of which were seen just once. The leading ten clones occupy around 5% of the sample.

These data originate in a study of blood T cell repertoires in COVID-19 (TCRdb year 2020). Looking at the study overall: The collaborator samples originated in the United States, Italy and Spain and spanned the acute and convalescent phases of COVID-19. The material from the prospective study consisted of cDNA or gDNA derived from T cells, B-cell-depleted T cells, or PBMCs. The dataset comprised deeply sampled blood TCRbeta repertoires from subjects exposed to, actively infected with, or recovered from COVID-19. A freely available public database, intended as a resource for researchers studying the immune response to SARS-CoV-2, is where the repertoires were released. Samples were obtained from the ongoing ImmuneRACE study (first 160 participants) and from 1,254 subjects provided by 6 global collaborators. Sample metadata almost always included a de-identified subject ID, COVID-19 status, age in years and sex. HLA class I and class II types, where available, came from metadata supplied by the sample provider rather than from assay-based typing.

From a lookup of the germline V gene (reference sequence), CDR1 and CDR2 are MNHEY and SMNVEV. Counted from cysteine to phenylalanine, this CDR3 has 13 amino acids. Only the CDR3 DNA is retained, 39 bases long and in frame from the first base. Compared with germline, V lacks 2 bases and J lacks 6 bases; bases without a gene match: 4. Overall results and qualifications from the work: The amount of clinical and demographic metadata varied by source and participant and was provided uncurated.

Whole blood was collected in K2EDTA tubes by collaborating institutions according to the institutions' own protocols. Collaborator samples were shipped for TCRbeta analysis as frozen whole blood, isolated PBMCs, or DNA extracted from either sample type. This TCR derives from a human donor in a cohort sampled during active COVID-19. The rearranged chain carries TRBV27 and TRBJ2-7; 7 central bases correspond to TRBD2. The specimen was peripheral blood. The DNA sequence is TGTGCCAGCAGTTTAGCGGGAGTCTCCGAGCAGTACTTC. It translates to CASSLAGVSEQYF.